The rows below give T cell receptor beta chains drawn from one sample of a study of T cells in pancreatic ductal adenocarcinoma. TCRdb's table, derived via immunoSEQ multiplex PCR, lists solely in-frame clones and lacks some. The sample yields roughly 20,000 clones, 88% seen once. Input material: PBMCs. The source is a human donor with pancreatic ductal adenocarcinoma. Both conserved end residues are part of each CDR3. The D gene is left open where the match is weak. Expanded clones get a size class; other rows say once, few or many, or leave the size out.

v_call: TRBV28; j_call: TRBJ2-5; clone_size: NA; cdr3_length: 14; d_call: TRBD1; cdr3_aa: CASGGTGLQETQYF; cdr3_nt: TGTGCCAGCGGCGGGACAGGGCTACAAGAGACCCAGTACTTC
v_call: TRBV28; j_call: TRBJ2-7; clone_size: NA; cdr3_length: 18; d_call: TRBD1; cdr3_aa: CASSPSSGQGKISYEQYF; cdr3_nt: TGTGCCAGCAGTCCATCAAGCGGACAGGGCAAGATATCCTACGAGCAGTACTTC
v_call: TRBV19; j_call: TRBJ1-1; clone_size: NA; cdr3_length: 14; d_call: NA; cdr3_aa: CASSKEALNTEAFF; cdr3_nt: TGTGCCAGTAGTAAGGAGGCTCTGAACACTGAAGCTTTCTTT
v_call: TRBV6-1; j_call: TRBJ2-7; clone_size: NA; cdr3_length: 13; d_call: NA; cdr3_aa: CASTTGDIWEQYF; cdr3_nt: TGTGCCAGCACCACTGGGGACATCTGGGAGCAGTACTTC
v_call: TRBV6-1; j_call: TRBJ2-4; clone_size: NA; cdr3_length: 11; d_call: NA; cdr3_aa: CASAFERRPHF; cdr3_nt: TGTGCCAGTGCCTTTGAGAGGCGACCACACTTC
v_call: TRBV19; j_call: TRBJ2-3; clone_size: NA; cdr3_length: 11; d_call: NA; cdr3_aa: CASMGARAQYF; cdr3_nt: TGTGCCAGTATGGGGGCTCGGGCGCAGTATTTT
v_call: TRBV7-2; j_call: TRBJ2-2; clone_size: NA; cdr3_length: 13; d_call: NA; cdr3_aa: CASSFLNTGELFF; cdr3_nt: TGTGCCAGCAGCTTCCTGAACACCGGGGAGCTGTTTTTT
v_call: TRBV27; j_call: TRBJ2-7; clone_size: NA; cdr3_length: 14; d_call: NA; cdr3_aa: CASSFTAPSYEQYF; cdr3_nt: TGTGCCAGCAGTTTCACAGCTCCTTCCTACGAGCAGTACTTC
v_call: TRBV6-5; j_call: TRBJ2-3; clone_size: once; cdr3_length: 15; d_call: NA; cdr3_aa: CASSHRSGYTDTQYF; cdr3_nt: TGTGCCAGCAGCCATAGGTCGGGGTACACAGATACGCAGTATTTT
v_call: TRBV7-3; j_call: TRBJ1-5; clone_size: NA; cdr3_length: 14; d_call: NA; cdr3_aa: CAREGTYGNQPQHF; cdr3_nt: TGTGCCAGAGAGGGGACATATGGCAATCAGCCCCAGCATTTT
v_call: TRBV14; j_call: TRBJ1-1; clone_size: NA; cdr3_length: 13; d_call: NA; cdr3_aa: CASSQSQDTEAFF; cdr3_nt: TGTGCCAGCAGCCAGTCCCAGGACACTGAAGCTTTCTTT
v_call: TRBV2; j_call: TRBJ2-5; clone_size: NA; cdr3_length: 14; d_call: NA; cdr3_aa: CASASGPGGETQYF; cdr3_nt: TGTGCCTCAGCGTCCGGCCCCGGAGGTGAGACCCAGTACTTC
v_call: TRBV7-8; j_call: TRBJ2-7; clone_size: NA; cdr3_length: 12; d_call: NA; cdr3_aa: CASSSDSREQYF; cdr3_nt: TGTGCCAGCAGCTCGGACTCCAGAGAGCAGTACTTC
v_call: TRBV9; j_call: TRBJ1-1; clone_size: NA; cdr3_length: 13; d_call: NA; cdr3_aa: CASSAVQGTEAFF; cdr3_nt: TGTGCCAGCAGCGCAGTGCAGGGCACTGAAGCTTTCTTT
v_call: TRBV7-9; j_call: TRBJ1-4; clone_size: few; cdr3_length: 13; d_call: NA; cdr3_aa: CASSFSGNEKLFF; cdr3_nt: TGTGCCAGCAGCTTCTCGGGGAATGAAAAACTGTTTTTT
v_call: TRBV7-9; j_call: TRBJ2-3; clone_size: NA; cdr3_length: 14; d_call: TRBD1; cdr3_aa: CASSPDRATGTQYF; cdr3_nt: TGTGCCAGCAGCCCGGACAGGGCCACGGGTACGCAGTATTTT
v_call: TRBV13; j_call: TRBJ2-5; clone_size: NA; cdr3_length: 15; d_call: NA; cdr3_aa: CASSPRQNPQETQYF; cdr3_nt: TGTGCCAGCAGCCCCCGACAGAACCCACAAGAGACCCAGTACTTC
v_call: TRBV5-6; j_call: TRBJ2-7; clone_size: few; cdr3_length: 15; d_call: TRBD2; cdr3_aa: CASSTGLDTSDEQYF; cdr3_nt: TGTGCCAGCAGCACGGGACTAGATACGTCCGACGAGCAGTACTTC
v_call: TRBV6-1; j_call: TRBJ2-6; clone_size: NA; cdr3_length: 18; d_call: TRBD1; cdr3_aa: CASSEWGTAYSGANVLTF; cdr3_nt: TGTGCCAGCAGTGAATGGGGGACAGCTTACTCTGGGGCCAACGTCCTGACTTTC
v_call: TRBV2; j_call: TRBJ1-6; clone_size: NA; cdr3_length: 13; d_call: NA; cdr3_aa: CASTRGGNSPLHF; cdr3_nt: TGTGCCAGCACGAGAGGAGGCAATTCACCCCTCCACTTT
v_call: TRBV5-4; j_call: TRBJ2-3; clone_size: NA; cdr3_length: 15; d_call: TRBD2; cdr3_aa: CASSADGGASDTQYF; cdr3_nt: TGTGCCAGCAGCGCAGACGGGGGGGCATCAGATACGCAGTATTTT
v_call: TRBV7-2; j_call: TRBJ1-1; clone_size: NA; cdr3_length: 15; d_call: NA; cdr3_aa: CASSLDRRRNTEAFF; cdr3_nt: TGTGCCAGCAGCTTAGATAGGCGGCGGAACACTGAAGCTTTCTTT
v_call: TRBV30; j_call: TRBJ2-2; clone_size: NA; cdr3_length: 15; d_call: TRBD1; cdr3_aa: CAWRLMAGTVRELFF; cdr3_nt: TGTGCCTGGAGGTTGATGGCCGGGACAGTCAGGGAGCTGTTTTTT
v_call: TRBV7-3; j_call: TRBJ2-1; clone_size: NA; cdr3_length: 15; d_call: NA; cdr3_aa: CATSDGGGLYNEQFF; cdr3_nt: TGTGCCACCAGCGATGGGGGGGGGCTGTACAATGAGCAGTTCTTC
v_call: TRBV6-6; j_call: TRBJ2-1; clone_size: NA; cdr3_length: 12; d_call: NA; cdr3_aa: CASRPDRGEQFF; cdr3_nt: TGTGCCAGCAGACCCGACAGAGGTGAGCAGTTCTTC
v_call: TRBV5-1; j_call: TRBJ1-3; clone_size: NA; cdr3_length: 19; d_call: NA; cdr3_aa: CASSLGIRVAERLGNTIYF; cdr3_nt: TGCGCCAGCAGCTTGGGTATTCGGGTAGCCGAGCGGCTCGGAAACACCATATATTTT
v_call: TRBV5-6; j_call: TRBJ1-3; clone_size: NA; cdr3_length: 15; d_call: NA; cdr3_aa: CASSRGQFSGNTIYF; cdr3_nt: TGTGCCAGCAGCCGAGGACAGTTCTCTGGAAACACCATATATTTT
v_call: TRBV6-1; j_call: TRBJ2-7; clone_size: NA; cdr3_length: 12; d_call: NA; cdr3_aa: CASSLDNYEQYF; cdr3_nt: TGTGCCAGCAGTCTCGACAACTACGAGCAGTACTTC
v_call: TRBV5-8; j_call: TRBJ2-3; clone_size: NA; cdr3_length: 15; d_call: NA; cdr3_aa: CASSLEGVASDTQYF; cdr3_nt: TGTGCCAGCAGCTTGGAGGGGGTCGCATCAGATACGCAGTATTTT
v_call: TRBV6-1; j_call: TRBJ1-2; clone_size: NA; cdr3_length: 14; d_call: TRBD1; cdr3_aa: CASSLRDRVYGYTF; cdr3_nt: TGTGCCAGCAGTCTTAGGGACAGGGTCTATGGCTACACCTTC
v_call: TRBV29-1; j_call: TRBJ2-3; clone_size: NA; cdr3_length: 12; d_call: TRBD2; cdr3_aa: CSAHGGSDTQYF; cdr3_nt: TGCAGCGCCCACGGGGGGTCAGATACGCAGTATTTT
v_call: TRBV2; j_call: TRBJ2-3; clone_size: few; cdr3_length: 15; d_call: NA; cdr3_aa: CASRVQGRLTDTQYF; cdr3_nt: TGTGCCAGCAGGGTACAGGGGAGGTTGACAGATACGCAGTATTTT
v_call: TRBV6-5; j_call: TRBJ2-7; clone_size: NA; cdr3_length: 14; d_call: TRBD2; cdr3_aa: CASGLMGGVYEQYF; cdr3_nt: TGTGCCAGCGGGCTTATGGGAGGGGTCTACGAGCAGTACTTC
v_call: TRBV29-1; j_call: TRBJ2-1; clone_size: NA; cdr3_length: 14; d_call: TRBD2; cdr3_aa: CSVELASSYNEQFF; cdr3_nt: TGCAGCGTCGAACTAGCGTCCTCCTACAATGAGCAGTTCTTC
v_call: TRBV28; j_call: TRBJ2-4; clone_size: once; cdr3_length: 13; d_call: NA; cdr3_aa: CASSLGALNIQYF; cdr3_nt: TGTGCCAGCAGTTTAGGAGCGCTAAACATTCAGTACTTC
v_call: TRBV5-5; j_call: TRBJ1-3; clone_size: NA; cdr3_length: 16; d_call: TRBD1; cdr3_aa: CASSLTGVQGGNTIYF; cdr3_nt: TGTGCCAGCAGCTTGACAGGGGTACAAGGTGGAAACACCATATATTTT
v_call: TRBV15; j_call: TRBJ1-1; clone_size: NA; cdr3_length: 15; d_call: NA; cdr3_aa: CATGRGGRLNTEAFF; cdr3_nt: TGTGCCACCGGCAGGGGTGGGCGACTGAACACTGAAGCTTTCTTT
v_call: TRBV7-2; j_call: TRBJ2-5; clone_size: NA; cdr3_length: 14; d_call: NA; cdr3_aa: CASSAWRVQETQYF; cdr3_nt: TGTGCCAGCAGCGCGTGGCGGGTCCAAGAGACCCAGTACTTC
v_call: TRBV28; j_call: TRBJ1-1; clone_size: NA; cdr3_length: 12; d_call: NA; cdr3_aa: CASSSPGHEAFF; cdr3_nt: TGTGCCAGCAGCTCGCCGGGACATGAAGCTTTCTTT
v_call: TRBV4-2; j_call: TRBJ1-1; clone_size: NA; cdr3_length: 17; d_call: TRBD1; cdr3_aa: CASSQDSGTGVNTEAFF; cdr3_nt: TGTGCCAGCAGCCAAGACTCCGGGACAGGGGTGAACACTGAAGCTTTCTTT
v_call: TRBV23-1; j_call: TRBJ2-3; clone_size: once; cdr3_length: 16; d_call: NA; cdr3_aa: CASSLRDCFGTDTQYF; cdr3_nt: TGCGCCAGCAGTCTGAGGGACTGTTTTGGCACAGATACGCAGTATTTT